This T cell receptor beta chain was identified during a study of T-cell memory formation after mild COVID-19. Study as a whole: There were largely donor-specific TCR clusters.

MiXCR, applied by TCRdb to the 5' RACE reads, yields one record per CDR3 protein. Among about 45,000 distinct CDR3 sequences listed, 7.5% to 10% were seen once. Germline V gene sequence: CDR1 SGHTA, CDR2 FQGNSA. The CDR3 contains 18 residues. Trimming cost V 5 bases and J 2 bases, with 22 bases left between them. About this clonotype: What it binds is unknown.

Findings and caveats of the study: SARS-CoV-2 specificity was not confirmed for second-wave clones peaking on day 37. Some responding clones appeared in pre-infection memory, suggesting cross-reactive memory joined.

This sequence joins TRBV7-2 and TRBJ2-4, with TRBD1 as a possible D gene (5 bases). This TCR derives from an adult woman who had mild COVID-19 (a few samples of this study predate the infection). Cell type and time point are not known. Sample: PBMCs or a T cell subset sorted from them (not recorded which). CDR3 sequence (DNA): TGTGCCAGCAGCCCAAGCCCGTGGACACTGCAGCCCAAAAACATTCAGTACTTC. Translated, it gives CASSPSPWTLQPKNIQYF.